This T cell receptor beta chain was identified in a study of blood T cell repertoires in COVID-19. Study background: Samples came from the United States, Italy and Spain, spanning acute and convalescent COVID-19. T cells, B-cell-depleted T cells, or PBMCs supplied cDNA or gDNA.

Per germline, CDR1 LNHDA and CDR2 SQIVND (reference sequence). The CDR3 extends over 15 amino acids. J lost 6 bases, V lost 6 bases, and 11 bases had no gene match. As originally analysed: Amplification of reference gene primers was used by the study to estimate nucleated cell counts. Clones were read by immunoSEQ multiplex PCR, and TCRdb kept only the in-frame ones, dropping some. Clone size and the V and J calls come from that table; the DNA yielded D and trimming. Of approximately 75,000 clones listed, approximately 74% are singletons. The rearrangement joins TRBV19 to TRBJ2-7; 10 bases are a match to TRBD2. The sequence derives from a human donor with acute or convalescent COVID-19. The donor label of this sample is uncertain. Sequences were obtained from peripheral blood. Here the CDR3 reads CASRDGASGRSEQYF. The CDR3 DNA is TGTGCCAGTAGGGATGGGGCTAGCGGGAGAAGCGAGCAGTACTTC.